This TCR beta chain was identified during a study of cytomegalovirus exposure and HLA in healthy donors. The PCR contained 60 Vbeta and 13 Jbeta primers. Sequenced by immunoSEQ multiplex PCR; TCRdb stores in-frame clones only, minus some. The table records 110,000 or so clones, less than 85% of them present only once. Germline CDR1 MNHEY, CDR2 SVGAGI. The V and J ends lost 0 bases and 5 bases, in that order; junction bases with no gene match: 4. The CDR3 has 15 amino acids. The specimen sequenced was PBMCs. The chain carries TRBV6-5 and TRBJ2-7, with 10 nucleotides matching TRBD2. The origin of this receptor is a man in his fifties in good health and CMV-seropositive. The CDR3 sequence: CASSYSEAGGHEQYF. The CDR3 bases are TGTGCCAGCAGTTACTCGGAAGCGGGAGGGCACGAGCAGTACTTC.